What follows are 9 T cell receptor beta chains derived from one specimen sequenced in a study of shared clonotypes between healthy human individuals. Sequencing used immunoSEQ multiplex PCR; TCRdb keeps in-frame clones, though not all of them. The table shows about 490,000 clones, with 81% occurring only once. Sequencing input: PBMCs. These receptors were collected from a woman aged 40 to 49 in good health. Some clones in this sample may be carry-over from other donors' samples.

The genes are TRBV11-2 and TRBJ2-1; 7 bases match TRBD2. Trimming at V came to 1 base and at J to 3 bases, leaving 6 bases not matched to a gene. The CDR3 is 16 residues long. Germline loops: CDR1 SGHAT, CDR2 FQNNGV. The CDR3 spells CASSLVWRELYNEQFF. The CDR3 DNA sequence: TGTGCCAGCAGCTTAGTCTGGCGGGAGCTCTACAATGAGCAGTTCTTC.

CDR3 coding DNA: TGTGCCAGCAGCTTGGGCCCCTGGCAGCCCCAGCATTTT. This gives the protein CASSLGPWQPQHF. This chain links TRBV5-6 with TRBJ1-5; D is unresolved. Trimming took 0 bases from V and 7 from J, leaving 8 bases between them. The length of the CDR3 is 13 residues. Looked up from germline, CDR1 is SGHDT and CDR2 is YYEEEE.

This clone was found a few times. The V gene is TRBV7-6, the J gene TRBJ1-4; a weak D match, TRBD1 (5 bases). This CDR3 contains 14 residues. V lost 3 bases to trimming and J lost 8 bases, with 13 bases between them. CDR1 and CDR2 (germline): SGHVS, FNYEAQ. The CDR3 DNA is TGTGCCAGCAGCTTGGACTGGGGGAACGAAAAACTGTTTTTT. It yields the protein CASSLDWGNEKLFF. The entire variable domain, with the rest obtained from reference TRBV7-6 and TRBJ1-4, is as follows: GAGVSQSPRYKVTKRGQDVALRCDPISGHVSLYWYRQALGQGPEFLTYFNYEAQQDKSGLPNDRFSAERPEGSISTLTIQRTEQRDSAMYRCASSLDWGNEKLFFGSGTQLSVL.

Concerning this clone itself: This sequence is one base from a far larger clone and is likely a read error. Other DNA sequences in the same sample also yield this CDR3. The chain couples TRBV14 to TRBJ2-7, with TRBD2 matching 7 bases. J lost 7 bases, V lost 2 bases, and 11 bases had no gene match. Germline values: CDR1 SGHDN, CDR2 FVKESK. The CDR3 has 15 residues. The CDR3 sequence is CASSQLGGMGYEQYF. The CDR3 DNA follows: TGTGCCAGCAGCCAACTGGGGGGGATGGGCTATGAGCAGTACTTC.

Concerning this clone: A far larger clone is one base from this, pointing to a likely read error. V and J are TRBV9 and TRBJ1-2; 10 nucleotides align to TRBD1. The CDR3 has 16 amino acids. Trimming took 0 bases from V and 7 from J; bases not matched to a gene: 9. CDR1 is SGDLS and CDR2 is YYNGEE in the germline V gene. DNA of the CDR3: TGTGCCAGCAGCGTAGGGGGACAGGGGACTACGGGTGGCTACACCTTC. Translated: CASSVGGQGTTGGYTF.

The table lists this clone with many counts. The chain has TRBV5-6 and TRBJ2-5; D unclear. The closer fit of TRBJ2-7 to the DNA end suggests the J call may be wrong. The V gene's germline CDR1 is SGHDT and CDR2 YYEEEE. The length of the CDR3 is 13 residues. The CDR3 DNA sequence: TGTGCCAGCAGCTTGCAGTTCGTCCACGAGCAGTACTTC. Its translation is CASSLQFVHEQYF.

As for this clone: Given a far larger clone just one base away, this is likely a sequencing read error. Distinct nucleotide sequences in the sample also encode this CDR3. The CDR3 region has the DNA TGTGCCAGCAGTGGGGACGGCGGCAGCAACCAGCCCCAGCATTTT. It codes for CASSGDGGSNQPQHF. The V call is TRBV6-1, the J call TRBJ1-5; a possible D gene is TRBD1 (5 bases). Germline CDR1 and CDR2: MNHNS and SASEGT. This CDR3 contains 15 residues.

The V and J genes are TRBV5-4 and TRBJ2-2; D perhaps matches TRBD2 (5 bases). Trimming shortened V by 0 bases and J by 6 bases, and 12 bases separated the two germline ends. The germline CDR1 and CDR2 sequences are SGHNT and YYREEE (reference sequence). The CDR3 has 15 amino acids. The CDR3 DNA sequence: TGTGCCAGCAGCTTGGCGGGGAGAGGCTCCGGGGAGCTGTTTTTT. This encodes CASSLAGRGSGELFF. The whole variable domain, remainder taken from reference TRBV5-4 and TRBJ2-2, is ETGVTQSPTHLIKTRGQQVTLRCSSQSGHNTVSWYQQALGQGPQFIFQYYREEENGRGNFPPRFSGLQFPNYSSELNVNALELDDSALYLCASSLAGRGSGELFFGEGSRLTVL.

The gene calls are TRBV5-1 and TRBJ2-2; the D is unclear. Per the germline V gene, CDR1 is SGHRS and CDR2 is YFSETQ. The V end lost 0 bases, the J end lost 2 bases, and 8 bases lay between the germline ends. There are 15 residues in the CDR3. The CDR3 loop reads CASSLAGGNTGELFF. The CDR3 nucleotides read TGCGCCAGCAGCTTGGCCGGCGGTAACACCGGGGAGCTGTTTTTT.